Included here is one T cell receptor beta chain sequence, with context. Its antigen is not identified. Clones were read by immunoSEQ multiplex PCR, and TCRdb kept only the in-frame ones, dropping some. The sample carries about 150,000 clones, 70% to 90% recorded once. V gave up 1 base and J gave up 2 bases; unmatched junction bases: 1. CDR3 size: 14 residues. The germline V gene encodes CDR1 SGHTA and CDR2 FQGNSA. This sample stems from a study of radiation and T cells in renal cell carcinoma. Study background: Nephrectomy followed 15 Gy stereotactic body radiation by 4 weeks. The study's findings and limits: Top tumor clonotypes rose in blood 2 weeks post-radiation, then contracted.

Regarding time point: baseline pretreatment blood. Treatment of the sample: 15 Gy SBRT to primary tumor, nephrectomy 4 weeks later. Serial blood draws occurred at baseline and 2 and 4 weeks post-SBRT. Clear cell pathology was present in this patient's renal cell carcinoma. The receptor comes from a woman aged 45-65 years with renal cell carcinoma. The gene calls are TRBV7-2 and TRBJ2-5, with 7 bases aligning to TRBD2. This specimen consisted of blood, obtained from a patient whose treatment included radiotherapy and nephrectomy. In DNA form, the CDR3 reads TGTGCCAGCAGCTTAGGGACTAGTCAAGAGACCCAGTACTTC. As protein: CASSLGTSQETQYF.